These 11 T cell receptor beta chains were all obtained from the same sample, sequenced in a study of blood T cell repertoires in COVID-19. Only in-frame clones appear in the TCRdb table, and some are missing; sequencing was by immunoSEQ multiplex PCR. The top ten clones hold around 3% of a sample with about 340,000 clones, about 83% of them seen once. The sample was peripheral blood. These TCRs come from a man aged 25-45 years with active or convalescent COVID-19.

The V call is TRBV29-1, the J call TRBJ1-1, with D hard to call. Germline V CDR1 and CDR2: SQVTM, ANQGSEA. Trimming took 4 bases from V and 1 from J, leaving 10 bases between them. CDR3 length: 13 residues. The CDR3 DNA reads as TGCAGCGTTGCGAGGGCAACGAACACTGAAGCTTTCTTT. This gives the protein CSVARATNTEAFF.

This rearrangement joins TRBV9 to TRBJ1-2, with D unclear. The V end lost 0 bases, the J end lost 7 bases, and 10 bases lay between the germline ends. The CDR3 covers 13 residues. Germline lookup yields CDR1 SGDLS and CDR2 YYNGEE. CDR3 nucleotides: TGTGCCAGCAGCGTAGAAGAGGGAAGTGGCTACACCTTC. This codes for CASSVEEGSGYTF.

This chain uses TRBV9 with TRBJ2-1, with 14 bases fitting TRBD2. V lost 3 bases to trimming and J lost 0 bases; unmatched junction nucleotides: 8. Germline V gene sequence: CDR1 SGDLS, CDR2 YYNGEE. The CDR3 is 19 residues long. CDR3 sequence reads: CASSGRTSGRSLSYNEQFF. The CDR3 nucleotides read TGTGCCAGCAGCGGGAGGACTAGCGGGAGGTCCCTCTCCTACAATGAGCAGTTCTTC.

The gene calls are TRBV9 and TRBJ2-1; D perhaps matches TRBD2 (7 bases). Trimming removed 3 bases at V and 8 bases at J, with 12 bases between. Germline V gives CDR1 SGDLS, CDR2 YYNGEE. The CDR3 spans 13 residues. In DNA, the CDR3 is TGTGCCAGCAGCGGCTCGGGGGGCTATGAGCAGTTCTTC. This codes for CASSGSGGYEQFF.

Concerning this clone: Relative to the germline gene, one junction end is altered; a read error may explain this. V is TRBV20-1 and J is TRBJ1-2; D call uncertain. The CDR3 sequence is 10 residues long. Germline CDR1 is DFQATT and CDR2 is SNEGSKA (reference sequence). The CDR3 DNA reads as TGCAGTGCTAGAGAGATTCAACTCCCCTTC. Amino acid sequence: CSAREIQLPF.

The chain carries TRBV15 and TRBJ2-7, with 8 positions matching TRBD1. V was pared by 0 bases and J by 6 bases, with 10 bases of the junction left unmatched. This CDR3 comprises 16 residues. CDR1 LNHNV and CDR2 YYDKDF come from the germline V gene (reference sequence). The CDR3 DNA follows: TGTGCCACCAGCAGAGATCTGCCCGGGACAGGAGGCGAGCAGTACTTC. Translation gives CATSRDLPGTGGEQYF.

V is TRBV7-2 and J is TRBJ1-1; D gene ambiguous. CDR3 length equals 15 residues. Germline-derived CDR1 and CDR2 are SGHTA and FQGNSA. V was shortened by 0 bases and J by 3 bases, with 11 bases between the two germline ends. The chain's CDR3 is CASSLALGSDTEAFF. The CDR3 DNA reads TGTGCCAGCAGCTTAGCGCTGGGGAGTGACACTGAAGCTTTCTTT.

The chain recombines TRBV19 with TRBJ2-3; TRBD1 agrees at 11 bases. Germline V gene sequence: CDR1 LNHDA, CDR2 SQIVND (reference sequence). The V segment lost 8 bases and the J segment 4 bases; nucleotides outside the gene matches: 8. This CDR3 has 15 amino acids. Here the CDR3 reads CASCTRTGGADTQYF. For the CDR3, the DNA is TGTGCCAGTTGTACGAGGACAGGGGGCGCAGATACGCAGTATTTT.

This chain uses TRBV5-5 with TRBJ1-6; D possibly corresponds to TRBD1 (5 bases). Germline assignment: CDR1 SGHKS and CDR2 YYEKEE (reference sequence). V was clipped by 3 bases and J by 7 bases, with 14 bases between them. The CDR3 runs 15 residues. CDR3 nucleotides: TGTGCCAGCAGCTCGACTGGGGCGAGGAATTCACCCCTCCACTTT. This encodes CASSSTGARNSPLHF. Together with reference TRBV5-5 and TRBJ1-6, the CDR3 gives the full variable domain: DAGVTQSPTHLIKTRGQQVTLRCSPISGHKSVSWYQQVLGQGPQFIFQYYEKEERGRGNFPDRFSARQFPNYSSELNVNALLLGDSALYLCASSSTGARNSPLHFGNGTRLTVT.

This sequence joins TRBV7-7 and TRBJ2-1; D is perhaps TRBD1 (7 bases). Per the germline V gene, CDR1 is SSHAT and CDR2 is FNYEAQ (reference sequence). This CDR3 is built from 15 residues. Trimming pared 3 bases from V and 6 bases from J, leaving 15 bases between. The DNA of the CDR3 is TGTGCCAGCAGCTTTGGGCAGGGGGGCACCAATGAGCAGTTCTTC. Its protein is CASSFGQGGTNEQFF.

This clone came up a few times. The chain joins TRBV7-8 to TRBJ2-1, with TRBD2 matching over 8 bases. CDR1 SGHVS and CDR2 FQNEAQ come from the germline V gene. CDR3 length equals 17 residues. V shed 1 base and J 4 bases; nucleotides not matched to a gene: 9. The CDR3 is CASSLVLRGARYNEQFF. The CDR3 DNA reads TGTGCCAGCAGCTTAGTACTGCGGGGGGCTAGATACAATGAGCAGTTCTTC. The full variable domain, rest sourced from reference TRBV7-8 and TRBJ2-1, is GAGVSQSPRYKVAKRGQDVALRCDPISGHVSLFWYQQALGQGPEFLTYFQNEAQLDKSGLPSDRFFAERPEGSVSTLKIQRTQQEDSAVYLCASSLVLRGARYNEQFFGPGTRLTVL.